This T cell receptor (beta chain) comes out of a study of blood T cell repertoires in COVID-19. Assay used: immunoSEQ multiplex PCR; TCRdb lists only in-frame clones, some missing. This sample carries approximately 190,000 clones, approximately 80% of them seen once, and the ten largest clones take 20%. J was trimmed by 6 bases and V by 3 bases; bases with no gene match: 9. This CDR3 region has 15 residues. Germline loops: CDR1 GTSNPN, CDR2 SVGIG (reference sequence). This receptor was taken from a human donor in a cohort sampled during active COVID-19. The chain recombines TRBV30 with TRBJ2-7; 12 nucleotides align to TRBD2. Sequencing input: peripheral blood. The CDR3 DNA is TGTGCCTGGAGGGGAGAGACTAGCGGGAGTGGCGAGCAGTACTTC. This encodes CAWRGETSGSGEQYF.